This TCR beta chain was captured in a study of OX40 agonist ivuxolimab in advanced cancers. Overall study results and limits: Clones of CD4+ and CD8+ blood T cells grew by week 6 at doses of 0.1 to 3.0 mg/kg. More expanded clones were found, on average, in CD8+ than in CD4+ T cells. Several nonresponders also turned out to have low normalized T-cell clonal expansion.

Worth noting for this clone: Its antigen is as yet unknown.

V was shortened by 5 bases and J by 3 bases, with 13 bases between the two germline ends. The CDR3 is made up of 14 amino acids. CDR1 is WSHSY, CDR2 SAAADI, per germline. The method was immunoSEQ multiplex PCR; TCRdb's version includes in-frame clones alone and lacks a portion of them. The data hold about 64,000 clones, with about 85% observed a single time. The receptor was derived from an adult with an advanced solid tumor such as melanoma, head and neck, liver or kidney cancer. The chain joins TRBV10-2 to TRBJ1-1, with D possibly matching TRBD1 (5 bases). The material was CD4+ or CD8+ T cells sorted from blood, obtained in a trial of the OX40 agonist ivuxolimab. CDR3 in amino acids: CASSYLKGDTEAFF. The CDR3 region has the DNA TGCGCCAGCAGTTACTTAAAAGGGGACACTGAAGCTTTCTTT.